This T cell receptor (beta chain) was sequenced in a study of HIV-infected patients and healthy controls. Alpha and beta constant-region primers primed reverse transcription of approximately 460 ng RNA. Each of the alpha and beta chains got its own library through chain-specific third strand synthesis with indices. MiXCR, applied by TCRdb to the 5' RACE reads, yields one record per CDR3 protein. The sample lists thousands of distinct CDR3 sequences, 6.5% to 7.5% occurring once. This clonotype was seen many times. Germline CDR1 and CDR2: ENHRY and SYGVKD. Between the trimmed V and J ends, which lost 0 bases and 5 bases, there was a span of 8 bases. This CDR3 is 14 amino acids long. Roughly three months, about 14 weeks, into antiretroviral therapy, follow-up blood was collected. All unsorted peripheral T cells were captured because whole blood was used without fractionation.

The chain couples TRBV10-3 to TRBJ2-1; D uncertain. This TCR was sampled from an adult with HIV infection. Sequencing used blood, obtained during antiretroviral therapy. The CDR3 region is CAISESSSDNEQFF. CDR3 DNA: TGTGCCATCAGTGAGTCTAGCAGCGACAATGAGCAGTTCTTC.